Each of the 27 T cell receptor beta chains below was sequenced from the same sample in a study of blood T cell repertoires in COVID-19. TCRdb keeps only in-frame clones here, not all; method: immunoSEQ multiplex PCR. The sample comprises tens of thousands of clones, 80% to 95% of which are singletons, and around 14% rests with the top ten. Sequencing was carried out using peripheral blood. Every receptor here comes from a human donor with active COVID-19. The donor label of this sample is uncertain.

The gene calls are TRBV4-3 and TRBJ1-2, with unresolved D. Germline loops: CDR1 LGHNA, CDR2 YSLEER. Trimming removed 5 bases at V and 6 bases at J, with 13 bases between. The CDR3 loop spans 13 amino acids. The CDR3 DNA is TGCGCCAGCAGCTTCGGGTGGGAGGATGGCTACACCTTC. As protein: CASSFGWEDGYTF.

The rearrangement uses TRBV2 and TRBJ1-4, with D unresolved. This CDR3 is 12 amino acids long. With 7 bases removed from V and 8 bases from J, the gap between germline ends came to 11 bases. Germline values: CDR1 SNHLY, CDR2 FYNNEI. The CDR3 here is CASIQAGEKLFF. CDR3 nucleotides: TGTGCCAGCATTCAAGCCGGGGAAAAACTGTTTTTT.

The CDR3: CASISGLAGNNEQFF. The DNA for the CDR3 is TGTGCCAGTATATCTGGTCTAGCGGGAAACAATGAGCAGTTCTTC. J is TRBJ2-1 and V is TRBV19, with 9 bases matching TRBD2. Losses at the gene ends were 7 bases for V and 5 bases for J; bases not matched to a gene: 9. Germline V gene sequence: CDR1 LNHDA, CDR2 SQIVND (reference sequence). There are 15 residues in the CDR3.

The chain joins TRBV18 to TRBJ2-7, with 7 nucleotides matching TRBD1. This CDR3 comprises 14 residues. Per germline, CDR1 KGHSH and CDR2 LQKENI. With 6 bases clipped from V and 5 bases from J, the junction kept 10 bases outside the gene matches. The CDR3 here is CASSPLQGIHEQYF. CDR3 bases: TGTGCCAGCTCCCCCCTACAGGGGATACACGAGCAGTACTTC.

The chain combines TRBV2 with TRBJ2-3, with D tentatively TRBD2 (5 bases). Germline V gene lookup returns CDR1 SNHLY and CDR2 FYNNEI. The CDR3 has 15 amino acids. The germline V and J ends were trimmed by 0 bases and 6 bases, with 13 bases remaining between them. For the CDR3, the DNA is TGTGCCAGCAGTGAAGCCCGGACTTCCAGCGATACGCAGTATTTT. As protein: CASSEARTSSDTQYF.

The chain recombines TRBV11-3 with TRBJ2-1; unclear D gene. This CDR3 region has 12 residues. Germline assignment: CDR1 SGHNT and CDR2 YENEEA. Trimming shortened V by 1 base and J by 5 bases, and 3 bases separated the two germline ends. CDR3 DNA: TGTGCCAGCAGCTTAGGCGACAATGAGCAGTTCTTC. Its protein product is CASSLGDNEQFF.

The chain combines TRBV9 with TRBJ1-2; weak D call: TRBD1 (6 bases). Trimming removed 4 bases at V and 2 bases at J, with 9 bases between. In germline, CDR1 is SGDLS, CDR2 YYNGEE. The CDR3 consists of 13 residues. The CDR3 sequence is CASSKDRNYGYTF. DNA for the CDR3: TGTGCCAGCAGCAAAGACAGGAACTATGGCTACACCTTC.

In this sample, this clone turned up once. The chain carries TRBV4-1 and TRBJ2-1, with D perhaps TRBD2 (6 bases). The germline V gene has CDR1 MGHRA and CDR2 YSYEKL. Deletions cut 2 bases from V and 2 bases from J, with 16 bases between. This CDR3 has 17 amino acids. This CDR3 is CASSQPRLVRPYNEQFF. The CDR3 bases are TGCGCCAGCAGCCAACCGAGACTAGTTAGGCCCTACAATGAGCAGTTCTTC.

The chain joins TRBV18 to TRBJ1-2, with 10 bases that match TRBD1. CDR3 size: 19 residues. Unmatched junction bases numbered 16, after V lost 6 bases and J lost 0 bases. Germline loops: CDR1 KGHSH, CDR2 LQKENI. CDR3 bases: TGTGCCAGCTCCCCCCGACAGGGGGCTTTCCCACGCGCTAACTATGGCTACACCTTC. Protein product: CASSPRQGAFPRANYGYTF. The complete variable domain, with remaining parts taken from reference TRBV18 and TRBJ1-2, reads NAGVMQNPRHLVRRRGQEARLRCSPMKGHSHVYWYRQLPEEGLKFMVYLQKENIIDESGMPKERFSAEFPKEGPSILRIQQVVRGDSAAYFCASSPRQGAFPRANYGYTFGSGTRLTVV.

The rearrangement joins TRBV5-8 to TRBJ1-4, with TRBD1 identical over 7 bases. Germline trimming cut 3 bases from V and 5 bases from J; bases unmatched to any gene: 7. Per germline, CDR1 SGHTS and CDR2 YDEGEE. CDR3 length: 15 amino acids. CDR3 sequence: CASSSQGFRNEKLFF. CDR3 in DNA: TGTGCCAGCAGCTCACAGGGGTTTCGGAATGAAAAACTGTTTTTT.

The table lists this clone with a few counts. The genes are TRBV27 and TRBJ1-1; D is possibly TRBD1 (5 bases). With 1 base removed from V and 5 bases from J, the gap between germline ends came to 14 bases. Germline V gives CDR1 MNHEY, CDR2 SMNVEV (reference sequence). The CDR3 totals 15 residues. The CDR3 sequence is CASSLLGRAITEAFF. The CDR3 DNA follows: TGTGCCAGCAGTTTATTGGGCAGGGCAATTACTGAAGCTTTCTTT.

This clone was counted between two and nine times. The chain is built from TRBV2 and TRBJ1-1, with TRBD1 identical over 9 bases. This CDR3 is 17 amino acids long. Germline assignment: CDR1 SNHLY and CDR2 FYNNEI. The trim removed 6 bases at V and 2 bases at J, leaving 13 bases unmatched. The CDR3 sequence is CASSGTGQGLRNTEAFF. In DNA, the CDR3 is TGTGCCAGCAGCGGTACGGGACAGGGATTAAGAAACACTGAAGCTTTCTTT.

This clone has a single count. This sequence joins TRBV3-1 (or the pseudogene TRBV3-2) and TRBJ2-7; TRBD2 matches at 12 bases. This CDR3 region has 18 residues. Germline V gene lookup returns CDR1 LGHDT and CDR2 YNNKEL (reference sequence). Unmatched junction bases numbered 14, after V lost 4 bases and J lost 4 bases. In DNA, the CDR3 is TGTGCCAGCAGCCTAATGCATGGACTAGCGGGAAATTCTTACGAGCAGTACTTC. Its translation is CASSLMHGLAGNSYEQYF.

The J gene is TRBJ1-1, the V gene TRBV7-9, with 12 bases that match TRBD1. Trimming took 1 base from V and 6 from J; bases not matched to a gene: 3. Per germline, CDR1 SEHNR and CDR2 FQNEAQ (reference sequence). This CDR3 is 15 amino acids long. The CDR3 sequence: CASSLGDRGLAEAFF. CDR3 DNA: TGTGCCAGCAGCTTAGGGGACAGGGGGCTGGCTGAAGCTTTCTTT.

This clone occurred once. This chain connects TRBV27 to TRBJ2-7, with TRBD2 matching 8 bases. V trimming: 2 bases; J trimming: 4 bases; junction bases outside the gene matches: 10. Germline V gene data show CDR1 as MNHEY and CDR2 as SMNVEV (reference sequence). The CDR3 length is 16 residues. CDR3: CASSLGSPGLVYEQYF. In DNA form, the CDR3 reads TGTGCCAGCAGTTTAGGGAGTCCGGGACTAGTATACGAGCAGTACTTC.

J is TRBJ2-7 and V is TRBV6-5; 9 bases are shared with TRBD1. The CDR3 extends over 13 amino acids. Per the germline V gene, CDR1 is MNHEY and CDR2 is SVGAGI. J gave up 6 bases and V 8 bases, and 8 bases lay outside the gene matches. The DNA of the CDR3 is TGTGCCAGCTCCCCGGGACAGGGACCCGAGCAGTACTTC. It translates to CASSPGQGPEQYF.

The rearrangement joins TRBV6-2 or TRBV6-3 to TRBJ1-2, with D unclear. There are 14 residues in the CDR3. Germline assignment: CDR1 MNHEY and CDR2 SVGEGT. V was cut by 2 bases and J by 4 bases, with 11 bases left in between. The CDR3 loop is CASSYNGLFYGYTF. CDR3 sequence (DNA): TGTGCCAGCAGTTACAACGGGTTGTTCTATGGCTACACCTTC.

The V gene is TRBV6-5, the J gene TRBJ2-7, with TRBD2 matching over 11 bases. The CDR3 has 13 residues. The V gene end was trimmed by 6 bases and the J gene end by 7 bases; junction bases not matched to a gene: 5. CDR1 and CDR2 (germline): MNHEY, SVGAGI. CDR3 protein: CASRTSGIGEQYF. DNA of the CDR3: TGTGCCAGCAGGACTAGCGGGATTGGTGAGCAGTACTTC.

The chain carries TRBV7-2 and TRBJ1-2, with 8 bases fitting TRBD1. CDR1 is SGHTA and CDR2 is FQGNSA in the germline V gene. CDR3 length: 16 residues. Trimming took 1 base from V and 5 from J; bases not matched to a gene: 9. The CDR3 is CASSLDSTGGPYGYTF. DNA for the CDR3: TGTGCCAGCAGCTTAGATTCTACAGGGGGTCCTTATGGCTACACCTTC.

This clone has only one observation. The chain couples TRBV19 to TRBJ1-1; no clear D. Germline CDR1 reads LNHDA; CDR2 reads SQIVND (reference sequence). V dropped 3 bases and J dropped 5 bases, with 13 bases sitting between them. CDR3 size: 14 residues. The CDR3 bases are TGTGCCAGTAGTATCCGGGAGGGTGGTACTGAAGCTTTCTTT. This sequence encodes CASSIREGGTEAFF.

The chain links TRBV2 to TRBJ1-5; no firm D call. Looked up from germline, CDR1 is SNHLY and CDR2 is FYNNEI. CDR3 length equals 13 residues. Trimming shortened V by 4 bases and J by 1 base, and 5 bases separated the two germline ends. CDR3 amino acids: CASSGESNQPQHF. CDR3 nucleotides: TGTGCCAGCAGTGGGGAGAGCAATCAGCCCCAGCATTTT.

The chain uses TRBV2 and TRBJ2-5, with D hard to call. This CDR3 comprises 12 residues. CDR1 is SNHLY, CDR2 FYNNEI, per germline. V lost 7 bases to trimming and J lost 4 bases, with 10 bases between them. The CDR3 region is CASTLTGETQYF. The CDR3 DNA reads TGTGCCAGCACACTAACCGGAGAGACCCAGTACTTC.

The chain has TRBV15 and TRBJ2-1; the match to TRBD2 covers 11 bases. Germline-derived CDR1 and CDR2 are LNHNV and YYDKDF (reference sequence). V lost 0 bases to trimming and J lost 9 bases; unmatched junction nucleotides: 7. This CDR3 comprises 16 residues. The CDR3 DNA reads as TGTGCCACCAGCAGAGACCGAGGGACTAGCGGCGGTGAGCAGTTCTTC. Its protein product is CATSRDRGTSGGEQFF. Using reference TRBV15 and TRBJ2-1 for the parts outside the CDR3, the full variable domain is DAMVIQNPRYQVTQFGKPVTLSCSQTLNHNVMYWYQQKSSQAPKLLFHYYDKDFNNEADTPDNFQSRRPNTSFCFLDIRSPGLGDTAMYLCATSRDRGTSGGEQFFGPGTRLTVL.

J is TRBJ1-6 and V is TRBV7-2; TRBD1 aligns across 12 bases. The CDR3 length is 15 residues. Looked up from germline, CDR1 is SGHTA and CDR2 is FQGNSA. With 4 bases clipped from V and 10 bases from J, the junction kept 5 bases outside the gene matches. CDR3 amino acids: CASSSGTGGFSPLHF. The CDR3 DNA sequence: TGTGCCAGCAGCTCAGGGACAGGGGGCTTCTCACCCCTCCACTTT.

This clone appeared once. V and J are TRBV5-1 and TRBJ2-4, with D perhaps matching TRBD1 (6 bases). CDR3 size: 16 residues. Germline-derived CDR1 and CDR2 are SGHRS and YFSETQ. V gave up 0 bases and J gave up 0 bases, with 10 bases separating them. The CDR3 spells CASSLGRGVAKNIQYF. The CDR3 coding sequence is TGCGCCAGCAGCTTGGGCAGGGGAGTAGCCAAAAACATTCAGTACTTC.

The count of this clone is one. The V call is TRBV7-8, the J call TRBJ2-5; a possible D gene is TRBD1 (6 bases). V lost 5 bases and J lost 5, with 15 bases in between. The CDR3 runs to 14 residues. CDR1 is SGHVS and CDR2 is FQNEAQ in the germline V gene. This CDR3 is CASSLNRDQETQYF. Written as DNA, the CDR3 is TGTGCCAGCAGCCTCAACAGGGATCAGGAGACCCAGTACTTC. Together with reference TRBV7-8 and TRBJ2-5, the CDR3 gives the full variable domain: GAGVSQSPRYKVAKRGQDVALRCDPISGHVSLFWYQQALGQGPEFLTYFQNEAQLDKSGLPSDRFFAERPEGSVSTLKIQRTQQEDSAVYLCASSLNRDQETQYFGPGTRLLVL.

The J gene is TRBJ1-3, the V gene TRBV28; D is undetermined. The CDR3 sequence is 11 residues long. The V gene lost 8 bases and the J gene lost 4 bases, with 6 bases spanning the gap. The germline CDR1 and CDR2 sequences are MDHEN and SYDVKM. The CDR3 is CASGPGNTIYF. The CDR3 DNA reads TGTGCCAGCGGGCCAGGAAACACCATATATTTT. The entire variable domain, with the rest obtained from reference TRBV28 and TRBJ1-3, is as follows: DVKVTQSSRYLVKRTGEKVFLECVQDMDHENMFWYRQDPGLGLRLIYFSYDVKMKEKGDIPEGYSVSREKKERFSLILESASTNQTSMYLCASGPGNTIYFGEGSWLTVV.